Given below is one TCR beta chain in context. The CDR3 length is 16 residues. The germline CDR1 and CDR2 sequences are LGHNA and YSLEER. The junction had 9 bases not matched to a gene; V was cut back by 2 bases and J by 9 bases. This specimen comes from a study of T cell changes during pregnancy in multiple sclerosis. The data were produced by immunoSEQ multiplex PCR, yet TCRdb's version contains in-frame clones alone and is incomplete. The repertoire holds 130,000 or so clones, with roughly 95% as singletons. The source material was peripheral blood, sampled after pregnancy. The chain uses TRBV4-3 and TRBJ2-1; 11 bases fit TRBD2. The TCR originated in a female donor with multiple sclerosis, enrolled in a pregnancy study. The CDR3 DNA is TGCGCCAGCAGCCAACAACTAGCGGGAGTTTTTGGTGAGCAGTTCTTC. This codes for CASSQQLAGVFGEQFF.